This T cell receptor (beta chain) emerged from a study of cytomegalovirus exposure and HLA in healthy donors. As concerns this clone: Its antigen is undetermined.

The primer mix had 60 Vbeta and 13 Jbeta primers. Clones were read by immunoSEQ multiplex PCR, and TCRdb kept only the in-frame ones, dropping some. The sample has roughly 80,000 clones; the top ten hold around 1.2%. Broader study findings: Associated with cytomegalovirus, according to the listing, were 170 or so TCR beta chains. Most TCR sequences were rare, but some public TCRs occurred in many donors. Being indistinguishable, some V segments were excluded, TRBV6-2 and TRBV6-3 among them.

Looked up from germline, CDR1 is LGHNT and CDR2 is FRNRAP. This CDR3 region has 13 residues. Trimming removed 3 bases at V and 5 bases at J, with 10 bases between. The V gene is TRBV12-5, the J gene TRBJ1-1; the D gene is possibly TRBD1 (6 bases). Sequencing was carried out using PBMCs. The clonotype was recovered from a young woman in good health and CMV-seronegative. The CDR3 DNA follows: TGTGCTAGTGGTTTAACAGGGTTTACTGAAGCTTTCTTT. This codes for CASGLTGFTEAFF. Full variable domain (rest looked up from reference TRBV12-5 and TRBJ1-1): DARVTQTPRHKVTEMGQEVTMRCQPILGHNTVFWYRQTMMQGLELLAYFRNRAPLDDSGMPKDRFSAEMPDATLATLKIQPSEPRDSAVYFCASGLTGFTEAFFGQGTRLTVV.